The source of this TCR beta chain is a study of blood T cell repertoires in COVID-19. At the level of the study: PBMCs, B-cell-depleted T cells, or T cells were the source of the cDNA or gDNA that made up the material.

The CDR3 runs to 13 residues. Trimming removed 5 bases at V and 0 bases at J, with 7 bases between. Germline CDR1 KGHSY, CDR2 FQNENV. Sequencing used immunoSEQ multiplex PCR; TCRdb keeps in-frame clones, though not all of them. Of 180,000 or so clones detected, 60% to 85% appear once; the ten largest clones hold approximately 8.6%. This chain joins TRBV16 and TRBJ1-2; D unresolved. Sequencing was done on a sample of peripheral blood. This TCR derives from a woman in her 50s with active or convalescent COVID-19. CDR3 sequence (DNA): TGTGCCAGCAGCTCCGACACTAACTATGGCTACACCTTC. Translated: CASSSDTNYGYTF.